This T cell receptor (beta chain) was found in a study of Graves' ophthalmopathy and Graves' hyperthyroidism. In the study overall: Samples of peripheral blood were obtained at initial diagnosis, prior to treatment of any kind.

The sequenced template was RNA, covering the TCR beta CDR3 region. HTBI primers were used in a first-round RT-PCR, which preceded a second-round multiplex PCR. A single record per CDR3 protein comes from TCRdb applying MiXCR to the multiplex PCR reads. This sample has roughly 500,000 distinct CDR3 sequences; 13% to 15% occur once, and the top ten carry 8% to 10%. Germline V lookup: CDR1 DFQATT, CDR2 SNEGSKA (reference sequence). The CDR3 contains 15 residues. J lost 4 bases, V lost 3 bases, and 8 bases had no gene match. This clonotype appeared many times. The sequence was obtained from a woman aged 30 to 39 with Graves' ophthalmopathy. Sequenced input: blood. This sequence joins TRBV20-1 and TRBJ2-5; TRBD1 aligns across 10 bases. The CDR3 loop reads CSASLSGTGVETQYF. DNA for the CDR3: TGCAGTGCTAGTCTGTCCGGGACAGGGGTAGAGACCCAGTACTTC.